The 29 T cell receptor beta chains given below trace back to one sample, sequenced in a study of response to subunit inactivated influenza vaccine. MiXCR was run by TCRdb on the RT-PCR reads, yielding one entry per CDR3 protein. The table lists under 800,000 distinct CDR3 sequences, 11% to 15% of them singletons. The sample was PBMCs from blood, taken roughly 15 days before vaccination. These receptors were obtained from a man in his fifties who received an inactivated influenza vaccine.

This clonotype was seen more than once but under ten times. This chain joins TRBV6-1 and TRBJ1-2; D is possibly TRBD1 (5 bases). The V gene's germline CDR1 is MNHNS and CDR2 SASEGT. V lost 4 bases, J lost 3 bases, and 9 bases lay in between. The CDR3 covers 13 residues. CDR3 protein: CASSAPGYYGYTF. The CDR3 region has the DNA TGTGCCAGCAGTGCCCCAGGGTACTATGGCTACACCTTC.

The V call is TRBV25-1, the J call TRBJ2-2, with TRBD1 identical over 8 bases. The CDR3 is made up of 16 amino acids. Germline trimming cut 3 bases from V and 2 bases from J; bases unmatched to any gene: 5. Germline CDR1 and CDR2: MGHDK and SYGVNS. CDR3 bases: TGTGCCAGCAGTGATTGGACAGGGACCAACACCGGGGAGCTGTTTTTT. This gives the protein CASSDWTGTNTGELFF. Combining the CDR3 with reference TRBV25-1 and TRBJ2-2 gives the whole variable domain EADIYQTPRYLVIGTGKKITLECSQTMGHDKMYWYQQDPGMELHLIHYSYGVNSTEKGDLSSESTVSRIRTEHFPLTLESARPSHTSQYLCASSDWTGTNTGELFFGEGSRLTVL.

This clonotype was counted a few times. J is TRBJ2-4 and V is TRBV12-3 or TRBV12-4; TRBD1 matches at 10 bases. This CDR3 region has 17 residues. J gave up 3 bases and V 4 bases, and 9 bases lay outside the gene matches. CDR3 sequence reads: CASSSGQGEMYKNIQYF. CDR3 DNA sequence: TGTGCCAGCAGTTCAGGACAGGGGGAGATGTACAAAAACATTCAGTACTTC.

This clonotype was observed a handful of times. The CDR3 reads CASATVSSYNEQFF. Here the CDR3 DNA reads TGTGCCAGCGCGACGGTGAGCTCCTACAATGAGCAGTTCTTC. This chain joins TRBV6-1 and TRBJ2-1; D not resolved. Germline V gene lookup returns CDR1 MNHNS and CDR2 SASEGT. This CDR3 is 14 amino acids long. Trimming removed 8 bases at V and 0 bases at J, with 11 bases between.

CDR3 DNA sequence: TGCAGTGCAAAACTAGCGTCAAGCTCCTACGAGCAGTACTTC. Its translation: CSAKLASSSYEQYF. The chain has TRBV20-1 and TRBJ2-7, with 7 bases aligning to TRBD2. The CDR3 extends over 14 amino acids. Germline-derived CDR1 and CDR2 are DFQATT and SNEGSKA (reference sequence). J lost 0 bases, V lost 6 bases, and 8 bases had no gene match.

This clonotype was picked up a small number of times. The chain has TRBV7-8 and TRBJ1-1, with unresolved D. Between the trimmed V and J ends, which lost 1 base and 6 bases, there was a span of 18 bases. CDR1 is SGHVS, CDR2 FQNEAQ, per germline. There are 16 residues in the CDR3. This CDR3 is CASSLEAREVRSEAFF. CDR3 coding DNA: TGTGCCAGCAGCTTAGAGGCCCGGGAGGTGAGGTCTGAAGCTTTCTTT. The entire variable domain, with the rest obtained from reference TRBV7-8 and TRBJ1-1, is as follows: GAGVSQSPRYKVAKRGQDVALRCDPISGHVSLFWYQQALGQGPEFLTYFQNEAQLDKSGLPSDRFFAERPEGSVSTLKIQRTQQEDSAVYLCASSLEAREVRSEAFFGQGTRLTVV.

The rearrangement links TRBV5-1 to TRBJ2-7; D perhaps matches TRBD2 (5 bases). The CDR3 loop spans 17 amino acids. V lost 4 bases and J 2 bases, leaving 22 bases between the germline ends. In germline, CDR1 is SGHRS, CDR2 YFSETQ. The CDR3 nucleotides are TGCGCCAGCAGCCCTTCTCTCGGGAAATACTATACCTACGAGCAGTACTTC. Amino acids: CASSPSLGKYYTYEQYF.

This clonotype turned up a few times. CDR3 DNA: TGTGCCAGCTCATTAACCGGGACAGGGGCCTACGAGCAGTACTTC. It encodes CASSLTGTGAYEQYF. The J gene is TRBJ2-7, the V gene TRBV18; 10 bases are a match to TRBD1. Germline V gives CDR1 KGHSH, CDR2 LQKENI. The CDR3 loop spans 15 amino acids. Trimming cost V 5 bases and J 2 bases; bases outside gene matches: 6. The complete variable domain, with remaining parts taken from reference TRBV18 and TRBJ2-7, reads NAGVMQNPRHLVRRRGQEARLRCSPMKGHSHVYWYRQLPEEGLKFMVYLQKENIIDESGMPKERFSAEFPKEGPSILRIQQVVRGDSAAYFCASSLTGTGAYEQYFGPGTRLTVT.

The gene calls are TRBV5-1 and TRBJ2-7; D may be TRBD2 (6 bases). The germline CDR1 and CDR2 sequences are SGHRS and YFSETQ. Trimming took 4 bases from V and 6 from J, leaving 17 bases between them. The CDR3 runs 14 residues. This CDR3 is CASSPAGHPGEQYF. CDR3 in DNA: TGCGCCAGCAGCCCGGCGGGGCACCCCGGCGAGCAGTACTTC.

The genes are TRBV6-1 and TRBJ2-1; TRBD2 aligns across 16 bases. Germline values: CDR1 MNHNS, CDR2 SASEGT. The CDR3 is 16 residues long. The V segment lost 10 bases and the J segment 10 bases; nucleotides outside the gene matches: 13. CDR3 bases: TGTGCCATCCCCCTAGGGGGACTAGCGGGGGGGCTGGAGCAGTTCTTC. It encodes CAIPLGGLAGGLEQFF.

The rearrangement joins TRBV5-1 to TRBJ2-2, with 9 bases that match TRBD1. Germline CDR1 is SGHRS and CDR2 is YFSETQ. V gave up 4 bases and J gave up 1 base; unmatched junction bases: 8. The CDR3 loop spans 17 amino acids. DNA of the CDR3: TGCGCCAGCAGCCCCCACAACAGGGGGCAGAACACCGGGGAGCTGTTTTTT. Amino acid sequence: CASSPHNRGQNTGELFF.

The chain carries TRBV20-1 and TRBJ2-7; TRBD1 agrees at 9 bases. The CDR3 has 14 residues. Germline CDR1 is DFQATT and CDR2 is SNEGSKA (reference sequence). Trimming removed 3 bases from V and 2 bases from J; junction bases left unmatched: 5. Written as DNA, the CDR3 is TGCAGTGCTAGTCCGGGACAGGGAACCTACGAGCAGTACTTC. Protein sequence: CSASPGQGTYEQYF.

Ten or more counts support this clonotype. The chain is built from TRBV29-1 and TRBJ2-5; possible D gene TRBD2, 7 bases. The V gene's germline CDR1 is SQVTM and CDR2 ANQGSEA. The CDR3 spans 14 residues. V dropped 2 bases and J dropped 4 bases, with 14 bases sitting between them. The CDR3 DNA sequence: TGCAGCGTTGAATGGGGGGGCCGGGGAGAGACCCAGTACTTC. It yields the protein CSVEWGGRGETQYF.

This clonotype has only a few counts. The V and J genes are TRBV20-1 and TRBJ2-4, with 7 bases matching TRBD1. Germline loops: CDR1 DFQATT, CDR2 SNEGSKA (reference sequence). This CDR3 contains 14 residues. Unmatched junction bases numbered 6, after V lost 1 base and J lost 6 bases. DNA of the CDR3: TGCAGTGCTAGAGTCTTACAGGGGCCAAACATTCAGTACTTC. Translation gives CSARVLQGPNIQYF.

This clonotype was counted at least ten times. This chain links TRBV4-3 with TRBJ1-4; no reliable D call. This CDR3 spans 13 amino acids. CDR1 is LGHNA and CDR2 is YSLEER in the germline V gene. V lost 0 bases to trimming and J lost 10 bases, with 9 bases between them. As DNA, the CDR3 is TGCGCCAGCAGCCAAGAGTGGCCTGCAAAACTGTTTTTT. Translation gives CASSQEWPAKLFF.

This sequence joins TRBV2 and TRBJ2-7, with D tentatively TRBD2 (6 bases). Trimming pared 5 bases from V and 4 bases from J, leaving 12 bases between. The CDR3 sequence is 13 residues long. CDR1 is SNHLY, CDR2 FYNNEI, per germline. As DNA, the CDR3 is TGTGCCAGCAGTCGGGGGTCAATTTACGAGCAGTACTTC. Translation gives CASSRGSIYEQYF. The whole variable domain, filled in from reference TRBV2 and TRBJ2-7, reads EPEVTQTPSHQVTQMGQEVILRCVPISNHLYFYWYRQILGQKVEFLVSFYNNEISEKSEIFDDQFSVERPDGSNFTLKIRSTKLEDSAMYFCASSRGSIYEQYFGPGTRLTVT.

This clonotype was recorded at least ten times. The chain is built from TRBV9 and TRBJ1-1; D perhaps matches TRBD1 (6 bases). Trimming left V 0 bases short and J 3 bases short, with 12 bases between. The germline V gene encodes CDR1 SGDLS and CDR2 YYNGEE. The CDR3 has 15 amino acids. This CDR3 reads CASSVGGLVYTEAFF. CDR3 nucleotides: TGTGCCAGCAGCGTAGGGGGGCTGGTGTACACTGAAGCTTTCTTT.

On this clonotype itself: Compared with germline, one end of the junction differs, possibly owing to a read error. The CDR3 DNA is TGTGCCAGCAGTTACACGACAGGGGCTGGCTATGGCTACTCCTTC. Translating it yields CASSYTTGAGYGYSF. V usage is TRBV6-5 and J usage is TRBJ1-2, with 8 bases that match TRBD1. The CDR3 is made up of 15 amino acids. The germline gives CDR1 MNHEY, CDR2 SVGAGI.

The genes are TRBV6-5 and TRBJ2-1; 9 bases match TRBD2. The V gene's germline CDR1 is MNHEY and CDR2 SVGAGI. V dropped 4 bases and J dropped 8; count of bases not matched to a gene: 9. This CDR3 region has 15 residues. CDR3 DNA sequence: TGTGCCAGCAGTTCAAGGACTAAGCGGGGGGATGAGCAGTTCTTC. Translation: CASSSRTKRGDEQFF.

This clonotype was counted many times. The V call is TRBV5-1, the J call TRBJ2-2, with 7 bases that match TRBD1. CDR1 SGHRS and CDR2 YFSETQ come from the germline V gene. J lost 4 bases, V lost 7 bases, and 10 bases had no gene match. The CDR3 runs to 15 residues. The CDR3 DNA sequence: TGCGCCAGCGGAGGATCCGCAGGGGGCACCGGGGAGCTGTTTTTT. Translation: CASGGSAGGTGELFF. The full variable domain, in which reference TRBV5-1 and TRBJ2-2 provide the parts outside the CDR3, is KAGVTQTPRYLIKTRGQQVTLSCSPISGHRSVSWYQQTPGQGLQFLFEYFSETQRNKGNFPGRFSGRQFSNSRSEMNVSTLELGDSALYLCASGGSAGGTGELFFGEGSRLTVL.

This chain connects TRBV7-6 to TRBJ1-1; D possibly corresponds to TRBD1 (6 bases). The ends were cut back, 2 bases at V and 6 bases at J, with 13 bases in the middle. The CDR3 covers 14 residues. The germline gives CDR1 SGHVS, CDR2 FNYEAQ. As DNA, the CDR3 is TGTGCCAGCAGCTTAAAGGGGGTGGTCGCTGAAGCTTTCTTT. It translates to CASSLKGVVAEAFF.

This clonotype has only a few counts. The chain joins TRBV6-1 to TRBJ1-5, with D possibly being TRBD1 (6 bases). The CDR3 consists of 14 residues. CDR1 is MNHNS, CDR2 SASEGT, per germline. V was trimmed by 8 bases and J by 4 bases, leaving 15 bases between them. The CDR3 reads CASRIQGPNQPQHF. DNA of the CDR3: TGTGCCAGCCGAATACAGGGACCAAATCAGCCCCAGCATTTT.

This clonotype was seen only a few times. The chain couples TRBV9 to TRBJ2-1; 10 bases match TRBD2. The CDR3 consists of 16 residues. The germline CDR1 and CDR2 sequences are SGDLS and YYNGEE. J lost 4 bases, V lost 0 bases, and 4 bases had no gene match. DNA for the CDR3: TGTGCCAGCAGCGTAGGGGGACTAGCGCCATACAATGAGCAGTTCTTC. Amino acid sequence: CASSVGGLAPYNEQFF.

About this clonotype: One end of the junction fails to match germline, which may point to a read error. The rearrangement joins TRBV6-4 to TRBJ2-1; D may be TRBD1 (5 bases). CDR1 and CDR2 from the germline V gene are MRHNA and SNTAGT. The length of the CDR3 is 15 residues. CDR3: CASSDPGKSSNEQFF. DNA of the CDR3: TGTGCCAGCAGTGACCCAGGGAAGTCCTCCAATGAGCAGTTCTTC.

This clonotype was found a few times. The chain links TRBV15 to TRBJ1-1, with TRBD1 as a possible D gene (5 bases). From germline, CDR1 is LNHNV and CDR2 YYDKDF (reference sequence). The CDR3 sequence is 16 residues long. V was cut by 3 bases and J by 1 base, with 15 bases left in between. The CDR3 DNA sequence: TGTGCCACCAGCAGTAATTACAGGCGGTCGAACACTGAAGCTTTCTTT. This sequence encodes CATSSNYRRSNTEAFF.

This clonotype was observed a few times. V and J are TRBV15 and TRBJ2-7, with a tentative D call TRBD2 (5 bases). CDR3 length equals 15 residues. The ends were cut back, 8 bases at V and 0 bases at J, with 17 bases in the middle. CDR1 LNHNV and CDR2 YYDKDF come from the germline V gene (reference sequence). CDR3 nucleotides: TGTGCCACCGCGGAGGCACGGTCGGGCTCCTACGAGCAGTACTTC. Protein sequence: CATAEARSGSYEQYF.

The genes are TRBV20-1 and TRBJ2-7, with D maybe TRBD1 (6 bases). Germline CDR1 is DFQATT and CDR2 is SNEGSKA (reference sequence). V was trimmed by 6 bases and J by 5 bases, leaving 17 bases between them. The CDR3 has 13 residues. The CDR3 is CSATTGTTDEQYF. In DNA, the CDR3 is TGCAGTGCCACAACCGGGACAACGGACGAGCAGTACTTC.

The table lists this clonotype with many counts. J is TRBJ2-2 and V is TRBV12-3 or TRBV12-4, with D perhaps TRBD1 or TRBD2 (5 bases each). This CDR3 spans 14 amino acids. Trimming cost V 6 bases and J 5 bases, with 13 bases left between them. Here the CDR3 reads CASRYPGATGELFF. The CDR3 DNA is TGTGCCAGCAGATATCCCGGGGCTACCGGGGAGCTGTTTTTT.

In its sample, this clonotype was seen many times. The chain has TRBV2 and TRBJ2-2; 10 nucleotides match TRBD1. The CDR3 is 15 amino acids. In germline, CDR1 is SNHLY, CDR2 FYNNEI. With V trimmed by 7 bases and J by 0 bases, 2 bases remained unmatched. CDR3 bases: TGTGCCAGCACGGGACAGGGGACGAACACCGGGGAGCTGTTTTTT. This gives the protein CASTGQGTNTGELFF.